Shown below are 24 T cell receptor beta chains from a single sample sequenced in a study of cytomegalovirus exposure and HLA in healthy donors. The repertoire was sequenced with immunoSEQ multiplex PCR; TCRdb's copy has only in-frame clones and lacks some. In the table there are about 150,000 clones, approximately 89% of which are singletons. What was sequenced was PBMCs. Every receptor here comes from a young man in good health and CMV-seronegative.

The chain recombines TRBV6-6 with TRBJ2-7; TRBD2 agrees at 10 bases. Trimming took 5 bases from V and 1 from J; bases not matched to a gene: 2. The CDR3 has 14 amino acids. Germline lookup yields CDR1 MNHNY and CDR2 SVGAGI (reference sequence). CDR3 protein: CASSRTSGSYEQYV. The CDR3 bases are TGTGCCAGCAGTAGGACTAGCGGATCCTACGAGCAGTACGTC.

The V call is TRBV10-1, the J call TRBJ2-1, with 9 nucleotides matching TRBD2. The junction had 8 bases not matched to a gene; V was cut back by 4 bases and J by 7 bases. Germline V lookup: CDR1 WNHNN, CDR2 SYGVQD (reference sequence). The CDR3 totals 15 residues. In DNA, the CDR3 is TGCGCCAGCAGTGGAATAGCGGGAGCGGGTAATGAGCAGTTCTTC. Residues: CASSGIAGAGNEQFF.

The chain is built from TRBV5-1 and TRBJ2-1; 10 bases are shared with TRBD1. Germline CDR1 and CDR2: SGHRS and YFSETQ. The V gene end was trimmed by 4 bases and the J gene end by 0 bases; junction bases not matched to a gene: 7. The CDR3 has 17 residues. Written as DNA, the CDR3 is TGCGCCAGCAGCCCAGACGGGACAGGGGCCTCCTACAATGAGCAGTTCTTC. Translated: CASSPDGTGASYNEQFF. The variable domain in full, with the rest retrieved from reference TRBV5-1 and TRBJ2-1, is KAGVTQTPRYLIKTRGQQVTLSCSPISGHRSVSWYQQTPGQGLQFLFEYFSETQRNKGNFPGRFSGRQFSNSRSEMNVSTLELGDSALYLCASSPDGTGASYNEQFFGPGTRLTVL.

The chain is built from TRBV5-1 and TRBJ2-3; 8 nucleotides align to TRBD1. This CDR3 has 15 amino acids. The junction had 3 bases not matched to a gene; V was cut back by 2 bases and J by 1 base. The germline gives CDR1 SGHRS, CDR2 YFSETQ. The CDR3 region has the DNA TGCGCCAGCAGCTTACCGGGACAGGGCACAGATACGCAGTATTTT. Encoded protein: CASSLPGQGTDTQYF.

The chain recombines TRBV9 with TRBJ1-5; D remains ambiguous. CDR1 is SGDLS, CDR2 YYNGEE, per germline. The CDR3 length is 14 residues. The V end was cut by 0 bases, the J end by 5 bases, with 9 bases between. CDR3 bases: TGTGCCAGCAGCGTAGAGCCCGAGGATCAGCCCCAGCATTTT. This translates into CASSVEPEDQPQHF. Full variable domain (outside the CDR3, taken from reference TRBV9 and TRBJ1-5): DSGVTQTPKHLITATGQRVTLRCSPRSGDLSVYWYQQSLDQGLQFLIQYYNGEERAKGNILERFSAQQFPDLHSELNLSSLELGDSALYFCASSVEPEDQPQHFGDGTRLSIL.

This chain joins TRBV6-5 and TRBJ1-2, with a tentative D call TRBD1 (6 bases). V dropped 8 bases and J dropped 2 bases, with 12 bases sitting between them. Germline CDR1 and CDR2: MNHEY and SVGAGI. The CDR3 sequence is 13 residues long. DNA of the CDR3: TGTGCCAGCGCAGGGGCTTTGAACTATGGCTACACCTTC. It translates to CASAGALNYGYTF.

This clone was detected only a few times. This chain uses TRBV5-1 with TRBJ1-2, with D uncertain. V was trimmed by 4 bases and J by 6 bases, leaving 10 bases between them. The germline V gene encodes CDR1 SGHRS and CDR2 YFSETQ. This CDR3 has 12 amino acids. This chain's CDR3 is CASSPRSDGYTF. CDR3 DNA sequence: TGCGCCAGCAGCCCCCGTTCGGATGGCTACACCTTC.

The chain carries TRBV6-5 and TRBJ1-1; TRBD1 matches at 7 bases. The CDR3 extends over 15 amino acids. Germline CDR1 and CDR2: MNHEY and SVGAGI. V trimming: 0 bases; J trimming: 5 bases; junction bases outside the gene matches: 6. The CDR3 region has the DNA TGTGCCAGCAGTTACTCGGAGGGGGCAAGAACTGAAGCTTTCTTT. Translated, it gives CASSYSEGARTEAFF.

CDR3 sequence (DNA): TGTGCCAGCAGCTCACGGGACAGGGGTTCCTACGAGCAGTACGTC. Translation gives CASSSRDRGSYEQYV. The rearrangement uses TRBV5-6 and TRBJ2-7, with 10 bases that match TRBD1. The CDR3 sequence is 15 residues long. Germline-derived CDR1 and CDR2 are SGHDT and YYEEEE. V was clipped by 3 bases and J by 1 base; unmatched bases: 4.

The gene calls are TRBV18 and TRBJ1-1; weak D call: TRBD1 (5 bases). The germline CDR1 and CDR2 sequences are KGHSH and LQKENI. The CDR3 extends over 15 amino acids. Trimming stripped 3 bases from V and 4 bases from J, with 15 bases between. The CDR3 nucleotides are TGTGCCAGCTCACCTTCTTTAGGGGAGGGCACTGAAGCTTTCTTT. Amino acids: CASSPSLGEGTEAFF.

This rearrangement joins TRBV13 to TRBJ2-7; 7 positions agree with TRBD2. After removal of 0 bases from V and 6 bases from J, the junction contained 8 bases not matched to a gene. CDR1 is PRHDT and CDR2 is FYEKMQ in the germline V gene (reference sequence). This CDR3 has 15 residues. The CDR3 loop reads CASSLGLAGRGEQYV. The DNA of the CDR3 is TGTGCCAGCAGCTTAGGCCTGGCAGGGAGGGGCGAGCAGTACGTC.

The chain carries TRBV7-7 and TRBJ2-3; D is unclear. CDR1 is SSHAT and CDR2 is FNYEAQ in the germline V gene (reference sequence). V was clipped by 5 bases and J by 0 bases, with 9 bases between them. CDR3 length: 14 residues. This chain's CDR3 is CASSDSSSTDTQYF. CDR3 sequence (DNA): TGTGCCAGCAGCGATAGCTCCAGCACAGATACGCAGTATTTT.

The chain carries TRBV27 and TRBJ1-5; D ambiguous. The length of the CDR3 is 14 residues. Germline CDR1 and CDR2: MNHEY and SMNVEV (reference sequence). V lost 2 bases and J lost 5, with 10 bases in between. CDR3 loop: CASSLAPGDQPQHF. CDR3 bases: TGTGCCAGCAGTTTAGCCCCGGGTGATCAGCCCCAGCATTTT.

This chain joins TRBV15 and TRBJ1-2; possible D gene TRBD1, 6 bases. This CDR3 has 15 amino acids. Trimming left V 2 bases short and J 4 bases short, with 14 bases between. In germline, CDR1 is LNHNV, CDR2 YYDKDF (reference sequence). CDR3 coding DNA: TGTGCCACCAGCAGATCCTGGACAGAATTCTATGGCTACACCTTC. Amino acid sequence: CATSRSWTEFYGYTF.

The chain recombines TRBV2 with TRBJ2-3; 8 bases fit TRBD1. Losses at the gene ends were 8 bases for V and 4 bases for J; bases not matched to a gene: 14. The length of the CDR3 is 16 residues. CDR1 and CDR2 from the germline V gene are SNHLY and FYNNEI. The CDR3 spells CASGRQGIIWADTQYF. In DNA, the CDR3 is TGTGCCAGCGGGAGACAGGGGATAATTTGGGCAGATACGCAGTATTTT. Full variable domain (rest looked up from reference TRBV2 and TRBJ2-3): EPEVTQTPSHQVTQMGQEVILRCVPISNHLYFYWYRQILGQKVEFLVSFYNNEISEKSEIFDDQFSVERPDGSNFTLKIRSTKLEDSAMYFCASGRQGIIWADTQYFGPGTRLTVL.

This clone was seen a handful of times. The CDR3 nucleotides are TGTGCCAGCAGGACCGGGACAGGGGGTTCACCCCTCCACTTT. Protein sequence: CASRTGTGGSPLHF. The chain carries TRBV2 and TRBJ1-6; 11 bases align to TRBD1. The V gene's germline CDR1 is SNHLY and CDR2 FYNNEI. This CDR3 is built from 14 residues. J gave up 9 bases and V 6 bases, and 4 bases lay outside the gene matches.

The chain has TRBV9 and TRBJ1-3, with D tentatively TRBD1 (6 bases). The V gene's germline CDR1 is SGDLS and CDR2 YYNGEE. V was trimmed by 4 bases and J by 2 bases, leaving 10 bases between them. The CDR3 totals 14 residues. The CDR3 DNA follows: TGTGCCAGCAGCCTACAGGGTACTGGAAACACCATATATTTT. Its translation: CASSLQGTGNTIYF.

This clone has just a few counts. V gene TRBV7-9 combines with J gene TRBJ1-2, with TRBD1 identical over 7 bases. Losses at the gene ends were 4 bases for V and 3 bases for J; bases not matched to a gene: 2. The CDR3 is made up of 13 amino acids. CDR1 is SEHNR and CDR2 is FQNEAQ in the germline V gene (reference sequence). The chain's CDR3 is CASSSDRYYGYTF. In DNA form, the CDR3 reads TGTGCCAGCAGCTCGGACAGGTACTATGGCTACACCTTC.

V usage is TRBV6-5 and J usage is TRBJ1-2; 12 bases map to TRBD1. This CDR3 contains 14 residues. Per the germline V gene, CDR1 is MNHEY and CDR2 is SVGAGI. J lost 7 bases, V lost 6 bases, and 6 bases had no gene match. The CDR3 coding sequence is TGTGCCAGCAGACTGGGACAGGGGGCATTTGGCTACACCTTC. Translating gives CASRLGQGAFGYTF.

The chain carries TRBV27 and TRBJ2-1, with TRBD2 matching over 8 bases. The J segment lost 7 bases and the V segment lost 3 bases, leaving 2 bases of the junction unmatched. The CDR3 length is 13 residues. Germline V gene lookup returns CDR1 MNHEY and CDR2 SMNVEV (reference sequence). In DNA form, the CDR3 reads TGTGCCAGCAGTTTTGGCGGGGGGAATGAGCAGTTCTTC. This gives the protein CASSFGGGNEQFF.

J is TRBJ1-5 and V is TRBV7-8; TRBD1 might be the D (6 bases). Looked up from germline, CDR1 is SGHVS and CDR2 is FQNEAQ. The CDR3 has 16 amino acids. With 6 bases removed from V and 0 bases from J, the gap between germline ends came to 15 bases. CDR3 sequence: CASSFTTGDSNQPQHF. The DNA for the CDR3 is TGTGCCAGCAGTTTTACGACAGGAGATAGCAATCAGCCCCAGCATTTT.

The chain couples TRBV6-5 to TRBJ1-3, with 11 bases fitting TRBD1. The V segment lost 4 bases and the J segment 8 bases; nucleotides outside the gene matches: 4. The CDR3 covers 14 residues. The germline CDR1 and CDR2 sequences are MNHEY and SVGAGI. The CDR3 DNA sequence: TGTGCCAGCAGTTCAAGGGGACAGGGGGACACCATATATTTT. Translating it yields CASSSRGQGDTIYF.

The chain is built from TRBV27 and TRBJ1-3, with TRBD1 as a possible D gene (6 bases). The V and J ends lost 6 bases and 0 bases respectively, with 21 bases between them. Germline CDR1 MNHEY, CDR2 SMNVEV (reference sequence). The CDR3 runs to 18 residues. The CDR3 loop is CASRGFAQGATSGNTIYF. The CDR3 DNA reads TGTGCCAGCAGGGGGTTTGCACAGGGCGCGACCTCTGGAAACACCATATATTTT.

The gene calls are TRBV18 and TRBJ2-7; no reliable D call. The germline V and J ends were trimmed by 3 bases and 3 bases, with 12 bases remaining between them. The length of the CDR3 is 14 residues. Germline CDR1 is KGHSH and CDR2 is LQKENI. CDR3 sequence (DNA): TGTGCCAGCTCACCGAACGCAGGTAACTACGAGCAGTACTTC. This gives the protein CASSPNAGNYEQYF.